This T cell receptor (beta chain) was obtained from a study of cytomegalovirus exposure and HLA in healthy donors. As for the study in general: The early release's HLA-typed donors yielded 78 million or so unique TCRs.

Trimming shortened V by 3 bases and J by 2 bases, and 10 bases separated the two germline ends. This CDR3 spans 14 amino acids. The V gene's germline CDR1 is MNHNS and CDR2 SASEGT. The primer mix had 60 Vbeta and 13 Jbeta primers. Some clones are missing from TCRdb's copy, which holds only in-frame ones; the method was immunoSEQ multiplex PCR. The sample records 140,000 or so clones, approximately 67% being singletons. To note about this clone: No antigen is known for it.

Study conclusions and caveats: The authors later linked a missense DCLRE1C variant to TCR beta V- and J-gene trimming.

The sample consisted of PBMCs. The clonotype was recovered from a woman aged 55-75 years in good health and CMV-seronegative. The V gene is TRBV6-1, the J gene TRBJ1-2; a weak D match, TRBD1 (6 bases). Here the CDR3 reads CASSDPGTNYGYTF. Written as DNA, the CDR3 is TGTGCCAGCAGTGACCCCGGGACAAACTATGGCTACACCTTC.